This TCR beta chain was captured in a study of metastatic and nonmetastatic thyroid tumors. Study-wide points: Patients with malignant thyroid tumors reportedly had significantly higher TCR beta diversity than those with benign nodules, in blood and tumor.

Source study methods: The distant-metastasis classifier for papillary thyroid cancer was built from CDR3 differences across clinicopathological groups. TCRdb re-called the PCR reads via MiXCR. These V and J calls are TCRdb output, not the study's own analysis. The profile shows roughly 20,000 clones, about 16% of them singletons. Trimming took 3 bases from V and 11 from J; bases not matched to a gene: 17. Germline V gives CDR1 SGDLS, CDR2 YYNGEE. This CDR3 is built from 16 residues. All patients were treatment-naive before thyroid surgery. A note on this clone: Its target is not known.

This chain uses TRBV9 with TRBJ2-3; 8 bases line up with TRBD2. The sequencing input was tumor tissue. The sequence was obtained from a female donor with papillary thyroid cancer or a benign thyroid nodule (not recorded which). Some clones in this sample may be carry-over from other donors' samples. The CDR3 sequence is CASSEAGLLPGREQYF. The CDR3, as DNA: TGTGCCAGCAGCGAAGCAGGGCTCCTCCCCGGGAGGGAGCAGTATTTT.